This entry features one TCR beta chain sequence. Its antigen is as yet unknown. The entry originates in a study of T cell responses to AZD1222 COVID-19 vaccine. Findings of the study overall: Clonal diversity was possibly underestimated, and white British individuals and females predominated among donors.

This table comes from immunoSEQ multiplex PCR, and its TCRdb copy is limited to in-frame clones, with some not included. Of about 120,000 clones listed, about 88% are singletons. The V gene's germline CDR1 is SGHAT and CDR2 FQNNGV. The V end lost 6 bases, the J end lost 3 bases, and 17 bases lay between the germline ends. CDR3 length: 15 residues. The chain couples TRBV11-2 to TRBJ1-2, with D possibly TRBD1 on 5 matching bases. The TCR sequence derives from an adult in good health. This sample comprised peripheral blood, obtained on day 0 of AZD1222 vaccination. In DNA, the CDR3 is TGTGCCAGCAGTCCCACGAGGGGCGCGGACTATGGCTACACCTTC. It codes for CASSPTRGADYGYTF.